This T cell receptor beta chain was documented in a study of OX40 agonist ivuxolimab in advanced cancers. About the study as a whole: The costimulatory receptor OX40 (CD134) was targeted by ivuxolimab, a fully human IgG2 agonistic monoclonal antibody. Intravenous ivuxolimab was administered to patients every 2 weeks at six dose levels: 0.01, 0.1, 0.3, 1.5, 3 and 10 mg/kg. Prior anti-PD-1, anti-PD-L1 or anti-CTLA-4 therapy was permitted, and approximately 40% of dose-escalation patients had received checkpoint inhibitors. A male proportion of around 81% and a mean age of around 60 years, ranging from roughly 23 to 85, were recorded for the dose-escalation cohort. The paper covers the monotherapy dose-escalation part of the phase I ivuxolimab trial, which included N of about 50 patients. The purpose of peripheral TCRbeta sequencing was to test whether ivuxolimab changed TCR sequence diversity and led to clonal T-cell expansion. Partial responses occurred in three dose-escalation patients: two with cutaneous melanoma and one with hepatocellular carcinoma. Of the approximately 50 dose-escalation patients, hepatocellular carcinoma was present in about 20, melanoma in approximately 15, renal cell carcinoma in 9 and head and neck cancer in 9.

Genomic DNA was isolated from the sorted cells so that the TCRbeta CDR3 region could be sequenced. The immunoSEQ Assay was used to sequence the TCRbeta CDR3 regions. TCRdb obtained this table from immuneACCESS and retained in-frame rearrangements with V and J assigned. These tables miss some clones; where compared with another copy, unresolved V genes account for less than half of the shortfall, and the remainder is unexplained. For this sample there are some 82,000 clones; roughly nine tenths appear just once. 2.3% of the sample goes to the ten largest clones. The trial excluded patients who had a history of autoimmune disease or were on systemic immunosuppression. Peripheral blood for TCR sequencing was drawn from every dose cohort at baseline, at cycle 4 day 1 and at cycle 7 day 1. The samples were drawn from a first-in-human, open-label, multicenter phase I dose-escalation trial of ivuxolimab. Adults with locally advanced or metastatic melanoma, renal cell carcinoma, hepatocellular carcinoma or head and neck squamous cell carcinoma were enrolled in the trial. Before TCR sequencing, CD4+ T cells and CD8+ T cells were sorted from peripheral blood as separate populations.

Details on this clone: Its antigen is still unknown. Base qualities were left out, and no much larger clone turns up one base away.

According to the germline V gene, CDR1 reads SGDLS and CDR2 reads YYNGEE. The V and J ends are trimmed by 0 bases and 4 bases, leaving 6 bases between them. Its CDR3 holds 13 amino acids, cysteine through phenylalanine. Only the CDR3 region is kept as DNA, spanning 39 bases read in frame from base 1. On the study overall, not on this receptor specifically: After ivuxolimab, more expanded clones were found on average in CD8+ T cells than in CD4+ T cells. The antigen specificity of the peripheral T cells that underwent clonal expansion was not determined. At doses of 0.1 to 3.0 mg/kg, clonal expansion of both CD4+ and CD8+ blood T cells was observed from baseline to week 6. Low levels of normalized T-cell clonal expansion were also seen in some patients who did not respond. Partial responders in the 0.1-3.0 mg/kg groups had among the lowest normalized peripheral clonal expansion, especially among CD8+ T cells.

The TCR originated in an adult with an advanced solid tumor such as melanoma, head and neck, liver or kidney cancer. The sequence joins TRBV9 to TRBJ2-3; no D gene is confidently identified. Sequenced here: CD4+ or CD8+ T cells sorted from blood, sampled in a trial of the OX40 agonist ivuxolimab. The encoded CDR3 is CASSVGPPDTQYF. The DNA sequence follows: TGTGCCAGCAGCGTAGGCCCCCCAGATACGCAGTATTTT.